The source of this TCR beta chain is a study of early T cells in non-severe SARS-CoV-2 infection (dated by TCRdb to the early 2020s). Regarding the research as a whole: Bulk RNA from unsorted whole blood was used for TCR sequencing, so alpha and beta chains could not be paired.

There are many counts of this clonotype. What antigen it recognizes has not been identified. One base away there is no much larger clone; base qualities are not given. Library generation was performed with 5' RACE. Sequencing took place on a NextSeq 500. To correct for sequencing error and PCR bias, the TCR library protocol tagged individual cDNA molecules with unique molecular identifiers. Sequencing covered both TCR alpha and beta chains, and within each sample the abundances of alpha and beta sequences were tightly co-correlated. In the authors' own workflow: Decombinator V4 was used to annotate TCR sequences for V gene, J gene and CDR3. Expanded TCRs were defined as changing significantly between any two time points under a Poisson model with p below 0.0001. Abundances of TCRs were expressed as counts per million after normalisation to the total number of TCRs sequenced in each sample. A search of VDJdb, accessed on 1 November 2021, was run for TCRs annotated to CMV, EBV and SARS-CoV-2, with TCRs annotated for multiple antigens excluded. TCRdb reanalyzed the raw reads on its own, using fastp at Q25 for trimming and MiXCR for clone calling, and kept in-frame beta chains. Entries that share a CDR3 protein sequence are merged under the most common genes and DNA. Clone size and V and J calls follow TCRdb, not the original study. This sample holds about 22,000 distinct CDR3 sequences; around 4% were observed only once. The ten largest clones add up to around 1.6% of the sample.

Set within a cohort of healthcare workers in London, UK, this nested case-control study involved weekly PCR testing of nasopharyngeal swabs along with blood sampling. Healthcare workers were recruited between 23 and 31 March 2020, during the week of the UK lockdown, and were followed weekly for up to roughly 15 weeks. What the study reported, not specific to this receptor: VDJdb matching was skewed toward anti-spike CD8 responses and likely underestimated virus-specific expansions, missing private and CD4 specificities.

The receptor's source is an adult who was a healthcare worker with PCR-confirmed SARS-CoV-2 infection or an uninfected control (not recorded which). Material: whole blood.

The DNA sequence is given as TGTGCCAGCAGGAGGGACGGGAACACCGGGGAGCTGTTTTTT. The resulting protein is CASRRDGNTGELFF. The sequence links TRBV9 to TRBJ2-2; the D region is possibly TRBD1 or TRBD2, each matching across 5 bases. For CDR1 and CDR2, the germline V gene lists SGDLS and YYNGEE. Its CDR3 holds 14 amino acids, cysteine through phenylalanine. The sequence is cut down to CDR3 DNA, 42 bases in frame from base 1. V is shortened by 5 bases, J by 1 base, and the region joining them spans 9 bases.